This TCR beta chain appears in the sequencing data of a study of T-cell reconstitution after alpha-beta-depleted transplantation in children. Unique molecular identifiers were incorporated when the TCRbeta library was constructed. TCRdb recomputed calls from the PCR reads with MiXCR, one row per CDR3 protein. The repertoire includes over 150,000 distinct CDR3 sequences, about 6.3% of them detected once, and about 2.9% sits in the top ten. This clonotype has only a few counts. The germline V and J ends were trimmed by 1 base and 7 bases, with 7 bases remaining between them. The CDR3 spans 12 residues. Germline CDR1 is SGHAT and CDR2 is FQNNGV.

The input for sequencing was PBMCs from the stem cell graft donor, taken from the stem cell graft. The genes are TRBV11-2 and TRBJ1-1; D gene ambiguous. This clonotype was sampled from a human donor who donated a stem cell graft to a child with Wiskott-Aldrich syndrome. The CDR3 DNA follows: TGTGCCAGCAGCTTAGTTAGCCTTGAAGCTTTCTTT. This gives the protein CASSLVSLEAFF.